Below are 29 T cell receptor beta chains sequenced from a single sample in a study of T cell clones after liver transplantation. The data were produced by immunoSEQ multiplex PCR, yet TCRdb's version contains in-frame clones alone and is incomplete. The repertoire holds 75,000 to 85,000 clones, with approximately 82% as singletons. This specimen consisted of CD4+ T cells from blood, obtained at the 22-month timepoint. These receptors were taken from a human patient who received a liver transplant. Some of the T cells may derive from the graft donor.

V is TRBV18 and J is TRBJ2-7; 10 bases fit TRBD2. The V segment lost 0 bases and the J segment 3 bases; nucleotides outside the gene matches: 5. Per germline, CDR1 KGHSH and CDR2 LQKENI. The CDR3 runs 16 residues. CDR3: CASSPPSLAGIYEQYF. CDR3 in DNA: TGTGCCAGCTCACCACCCTCACTAGCGGGGATCTACGAGCAGTACTTC.

The genes are TRBV5-6 and TRBJ2-3; 10 bases line up with TRBD2. V lost 1 base to trimming and J lost 2 bases; unmatched junction nucleotides: 7. Per the germline V gene, CDR1 is SGHDT and CDR2 is YYEEEE. The CDR3 sequence is 17 residues long. The CDR3 sequence is CASSLYLAGGTTDTQYF. The CDR3 DNA follows: TGTGCCAGCAGCTTGTACTTAGCGGGAGGAACCACAGATACGCAGTATTTT. The complete variable domain, with remaining parts taken from reference TRBV5-6 and TRBJ2-3, reads DAGVTQSPTHLIKTRGQQVTLRCSPKSGHDTVSWYQQALGQGPQFIFQYYEEEERQRGNFPDRFSGHQFPNYSSELNVNALLLGDSALYLCASSLYLAGGTTDTQYFGPGTRLTVL.

The chain joins TRBV9 to TRBJ2-3, with a weak D call TRBD2 (6 bases). In germline, CDR1 is SGDLS, CDR2 YYNGEE. V lost 4 bases to trimming and J lost 2 bases, with 11 bases between them. CDR3 length equals 14 residues. The CDR3 bases are TGTGCCAGCAGCAAATGGGGGGACACAGATACGCAGTATTTT. Encoded protein: CASSKWGDTDTQYF.

The chain is built from TRBV28 and TRBJ1-5; D possibly corresponds to TRBD1 (5 bases). Trimming took off 2 bases at V and 4 bases at J, with 12 bases between the two ends. Germline assignment: CDR1 MDHEN and CDR2 SYDVKM. The CDR3 extends over 15 amino acids. CDR3 residues: CASSLGLRGNQPQHF. The CDR3 DNA reads TGTGCCAGCAGTTTAGGGTTGAGGGGAAATCAGCCCCAGCATTTT.

The chain couples TRBV9 to TRBJ2-2; TRBD2 agrees at 12 bases. Trimming took 5 bases from V and 4 from J; bases not matched to a gene: 6. The length of the CDR3 is 16 residues. Germline values: CDR1 SGDLS, CDR2 YYNGEE. The DNA for the CDR3 is TGTGCCAGCAGTGCGACTAGCGGGAGTTTCACCGGGGAGCTGTTTTTT. Translation gives CASSATSGSFTGELFF.

This clone was seen just once. This chain links TRBV7-2 with TRBJ1-3; maybe TRBD1 (6 bases). Trimming cost V 5 bases and J 2 bases, with 10 bases left between them. Germline loops: CDR1 SGHTA, CDR2 FQGNSA. CDR3 length equals 14 residues. CDR3 in amino acids: CASSLDRTGNTIYF. The CDR3 DNA reads as TGTGCCAGCAGCCTCGACAGGACTGGAAACACCATATATTTT.

The rearrangement uses TRBV19 and TRBJ2-3; 8 bases line up with TRBD2. The junction had 8 bases not matched to a gene; V was cut back by 4 bases and J by 5 bases. Germline lookup yields CDR1 LNHDA and CDR2 SQIVND (reference sequence). The length of the CDR3 is 15 residues. CDR3 in DNA: TGTGCCAGTAGTAGGTTGGCGGGAGGACAAGATACGCAGTATTTT. As protein: CASSRLAGGQDTQYF.

The CDR3 region is CASSRDRGRNEQFF. CDR3 sequence (DNA): TGTGCCAGCAGCCGAGACAGGGGGAGGAATGAGCAGTTCTTC. The chain uses TRBV6-5 and TRBJ2-1; 9 nucleotides agree with TRBD1. After removal of 6 bases from V and 7 bases from J, the junction contained 7 bases not matched to a gene. There are 14 residues in the CDR3. The germline gives CDR1 MNHEY, CDR2 SVGAGI.

This clone was observed a handful of times. V and J are TRBV27 and TRBJ2-7; D uncertain. The CDR3 has 9 amino acids. Germline-derived CDR1 and CDR2 are MNHEY and SMNVEV (reference sequence). The V and J ends lost 8 bases and 6 bases respectively, with 5 bases between them. The CDR3 sequence is CASPFEQYF. For the CDR3, the DNA is TGTGCCAGCCCCTTCGAGCAGTACTTC.

This chain links TRBV23-1 with TRBJ1-2; D is unclear. TRBV23-1 carries the ORF label, with uncertain function. The ends were cut back, 2 bases at V and 2 bases at J, with 3 bases in the middle. This CDR3 is 12 amino acids long. CDR3 nucleotides: TGCGCCAGCAGTCAAAAGAACTATGGCTACACCTTC. This codes for CASSQKNYGYTF.

The V and J genes are TRBV7-3 and TRBJ2-1; 8 bases fit TRBD2. Germline V gene sequence: CDR1 SGHTA, CDR2 FQGTGA. After removal of 2 bases from V and 15 bases from J, the junction contained 9 bases not matched to a gene. This CDR3 is built from 13 residues. The CDR3 sequence: CASSLEAGVDGFF. The CDR3 DNA sequence: TGTGCCAGCAGCTTAGAAGCGGGGGTAGATGGGTTCTTC.

This chain joins TRBV11-1 and TRBJ2-3, with D hard to call. V shed 3 bases and J shed 6 bases, with 7 bases lying between them. Germline CDR1 SGHAT, CDR2 FQDESV (reference sequence). The CDR3 sequence is 12 residues long. The CDR3: CASSFYGDTQYF. In DNA form, the CDR3 reads TGTGCCAGCAGCTTTTATGGGGATACGCAGTATTTT.

The table lists this clone with a few counts. The rearrangement links TRBV28 to TRBJ2-1, with 11 bases identical to TRBD2. CDR3 length: 16 amino acids. V dropped 6 bases and J dropped 4; count of bases not matched to a gene: 8. Germline V lookup: CDR1 MDHEN, CDR2 SYDVKM. The CDR3 bases are TGTGCCAGCAGGCCACCGGGACTAGCGGCTTACAATGAGCAGTTCTTC. Its translation is CASRPPGLAAYNEQFF.

CDR3 amino acids: CASSRDRGDTGELFF. The CDR3 DNA reads as TGCGCCAGCAGCCGAGACAGGGGAGACACCGGGGAGCTGTTTTTT. The rearrangement joins TRBV4-1 to TRBJ2-2; TRBD1 agrees at 8 bases. The length of the CDR3 is 15 residues. V was pared by 4 bases and J by 3 bases, with 4 bases of the junction left unmatched. Germline CDR1 reads MGHRA; CDR2 reads YSYEKL.

CDR3 DNA: TGTGCCAGCAGTAGCTACCGGGACGGATATCAGCCCCAGCATTTT. Protein: CASSSYRDGYQPQHF. The chain couples TRBV6-6 to TRBJ1-5; TRBD1 is a possible D gene (5 bases). The length of the CDR3 is 15 residues. The V gene lost 5 bases and the J gene lost 5 bases, with 16 bases spanning the gap. CDR1 MNHNY and CDR2 SVGAGI come from the germline V gene (reference sequence).

The chain has TRBV19 and TRBJ1-6; perhaps TRBD1 as D (5 bases). The ends were cut back, 11 bases at V and 7 bases at J, with 15 bases in the middle. Germline-derived CDR1 and CDR2 are LNHDA and SQIVND (reference sequence). This CDR3 comprises 13 residues. CDR3 coding DNA: TGTGCCGCGATCCGGGGCCTAAATTCACCCCTCCACTTT. Its translation: CAAIRGLNSPLHF.

This clone occurred once. V usage is TRBV18 and J usage is TRBJ1-5; no firm D call. Between the trimmed V and J ends, which lost 3 bases and 1 base, there was a span of 7 bases. CDR1 is KGHSH, CDR2 LQKENI, per germline. CDR3 length: 14 residues. CDR3 residues: CASSPQRSNQPQHF. CDR3 coding DNA: TGTGCCAGCTCACCCCAGAGAAGCAATCAGCCCCAGCATTTT.

The chain links TRBV18 to TRBJ2-7, with TRBD1 matching 8 bases. This CDR3 spans 17 amino acids. The junction had 15 bases not matched to a gene; V was cut back by 1 base and J by 7 bases. The V gene's germline CDR1 is KGHSH and CDR2 LQKENI. For the CDR3, the DNA is TGTGCCAGCTCACCACGGAATCGGGGACAGGCCCCTGAGGAGCAGTACTTC. The encoded protein is CASSPRNRGQAPEEQYF.

The chain recombines TRBV4-2 with TRBJ1-5; TRBD1 agrees at 10 bases. The CDR3 sequence is 16 residues long. The ends lost 5 bases at V and 0 bases at J; junction bases unmatched: 4. CDR1 and CDR2 from the germline V gene are LGHNA and YNFKEQ. The CDR3 coding sequence is TGTGCCAGCAGCACCGGGACAGGGGCTAGCAATCAGCCCCAGCATTTT. Amino acid sequence: CASSTGTGASNQPQHF.

The rearrangement links TRBV13 to TRBJ2-5; 8 bases align to TRBD2. CDR3 length: 14 residues. Germline V gene lookup returns CDR1 PRHDT and CDR2 FYEKMQ (reference sequence). The J segment lost 5 bases and the V segment lost 5 bases, leaving 7 bases of the junction unmatched. The CDR3 sequence is CASSPSGRRETQYF. CDR3 nucleotide sequence: TGTGCCAGCAGCCCCAGCGGGAGAAGGGAGACCCAGTACTTC.

The rearrangement joins TRBV7-6 to TRBJ1-3, with D possibly matching TRBD1 (6 bases). The germline V and J ends were trimmed by 1 base and 0 bases, with 10 bases remaining between them. The CDR3 consists of 16 residues. In germline, CDR1 is SGHVS, CDR2 FNYEAQ. CDR3 region: CASSLVGASSGNTIYF. CDR3 DNA sequence: TGTGCCAGCAGCTTAGTGGGGGCCTCCTCTGGAAACACCATATATTTT.

The rearrangement links TRBV7-3 to TRBJ2-2, with 7 bases aligning to TRBD2. This CDR3 contains 15 residues. CDR1 and CDR2 (germline): SGHTA, FQGTGA. J lost 5 bases, V lost 4 bases, and 7 bases had no gene match. This CDR3 reads CASSYSGGLTGELFF. In nucleotides, the CDR3 is TGTGCCAGCAGCTATTCGGGAGGCCTTACCGGGGAGCTGTTTTTT.

The V gene is TRBV18, the J gene TRBJ1-1; weak D call: TRBD1 (5 bases). V dropped 3 bases and J dropped 3 bases, with 8 bases sitting between them. The CDR3 length is 13 residues. Germline V gives CDR1 KGHSH, CDR2 LQKENI. CDR3 amino acids: CASSPVGDTEAFF. The CDR3 DNA reads TGTGCCAGCTCACCGGTAGGGGACACTGAAGCTTTCTTT.

The J gene is TRBJ1-5, the V gene TRBV2, with D possibly being TRBD1 (6 bases). This CDR3 is built from 15 residues. V lost 8 bases, J lost 4 bases, and 18 bases lay in between. CDR1 and CDR2 (germline): SNHLY, FYNNEI. This chain's CDR3 is CASRLRQGRNQPQHF. In DNA, the CDR3 is TGTGCCAGCCGGTTACGGCAGGGGAGGAATCAGCCCCAGCATTTT. Drawing the rest from reference TRBV2 and TRBJ1-5, the complete variable domain is EPEVTQTPSHQVTQMGQEVILRCVPISNHLYFYWYRQILGQKVEFLVSFYNNEISEKSEIFDDQFSVERPDGSNFTLKIRSTKLEDSAMYFCASRLRQGRNQPQHFGDGTRLSIL.

J is TRBJ2-7 and V is TRBV5-6; D gene ambiguous. Trimming took off 0 bases at V and 5 bases at J, with 3 bases between the two ends. Germline V lookup: CDR1 SGHDT, CDR2 YYEEEE. The CDR3 contains 11 residues. This CDR3 reads CASSLANEQYF. CDR3 in DNA: TGTGCCAGCAGCTTGGCCAACGAGCAGTACTTC.

The rearrangement links TRBV7-9 to TRBJ1-4; TRBD1 is a possible D gene (5 bases). Germline assignment: CDR1 SEHNR and CDR2 FQNEAQ (reference sequence). The CDR3 contains 15 residues. V shed 3 bases and J shed 4 bases, with 12 bases lying between them. The CDR3 region is CASSLGVTFNEKLFF. The DNA of the CDR3 is TGTGCCAGCAGCTTGGGGGTTACGTTTAATGAAAAACTGTTTTTT.

The chain is built from TRBV7-2 and TRBJ2-3; TRBD2 matches at 16 bases. CDR3 length: 17 residues. With 3 bases clipped from V and 3 bases from J, the junction kept 3 bases outside the gene matches. Germline CDR1 is SGHTA and CDR2 is FQGNSA. In nucleotides, the CDR3 is TGTGCCAGCAGCTTGGGACTAGCGGGAGGGATGACAGATACGCAGTATTTT. It is translated as CASSLGLAGGMTDTQYF.

The V and J genes are TRBV5-1 and TRBJ2-3, with D maybe TRBD2 (6 bases). CDR3 length equals 13 residues. The V gene's germline CDR1 is SGHRS and CDR2 YFSETQ. Trimming took off 4 bases at V and 4 bases at J, with 10 bases between the two ends. This CDR3 is CASSPGAADTQYF. The CDR3 DNA follows: TGCGCCAGCAGCCCGGGAGCGGCAGATACGCAGTATTTT.

This clone has a handful of counts. This chain connects TRBV6-5 to TRBJ1-3; D might be TRBD1 (5 bases). CDR1 and CDR2 from the germline V gene are MNHEY and SVGAGI. The CDR3 extends over 14 amino acids. Trimming took 8 bases from V and 8 from J, leaving 19 bases between them. Here the CDR3 DNA reads TGTGCCAGCCTCGGACAAGGGGACGAGGACACCATATATTTT. It codes for CASLGQGDEDTIYF.